The entry that follows covers one T cell receptor beta chain sequence. Its antigen is not yet known. Base qualities are not recorded, but no much larger clone differs from it by a single base. The library was built by means of PCR. Instrument used: Illumina HiSeq 2500. To reduce PCR and sequencing biases, unique molecular identifiers were built into the TCR beta cDNA libraries. Some 500,000 cDNA molecules were obtained per 1 to 10 million input T cells, so each molecule approximated one T cell. The same protocol used for the earlier healthy control dataset was applied to prepare and sequence the patient libraries. Within a given batch, samples were prepared together, multiplexed and sequenced on the same HiSeq lane. Per the authors' processing: Raw barcoded reads were processed with MIGEC, discarding single-read molecular identifier groups before consensus assembly and CDR3 extraction. Clonotype tables were post-analysed with VDJtools, normalizing diversity by down-sampling all datasets to the smallest sample size. To correct batch-related cross-sample contamination, repertoire overlap clustering matched CDR3 amino acid sequences but not nucleotide sequences. The public reads were reanalyzed by TCRdb: fastp trimming at Q25, MiXCR alignment, in-frame beta chains only. Merged by CDR3 protein, the rows form single entries marked with the most common genes and DNA. These V and J calls are TCRdb output, not the study's own analysis. This sample has around 770,000 distinct CDR3 sequences in its table, and under 60% of those were observed once. Approximately 4.4% of the sample lies in the top ten.

The record originates from a study of post-analysis software for immune sequencing data (dated by TCRdb to between 2015 and 2016). Regarding the study in general: Disease courses on record covered relapsing-remitting, secondary progressive and progressive-relapsing multiple sclerosis, though some patients had no subtype annotation. The patient repertoires were set against about 12 previously published healthy control repertoires from donors whose ages ranged from about 6 to 25 years. A subset of samples was prepared in parallel using single-end sample barcoding, then pooled and co-amplified after Illumina adapter ligation. The research as a whole found: Compared with controls, multiple sclerosis patients had significantly lower normalized Chao1 diversity, a finding suggesting substantial peripheral T-cell clonal expansion. Direct clustering with F measure showed strong co-clustering of samples prepared in the same batch, prompting a batch-effect correction. Patients showed significantly higher frequencies than controls for roughly five TRBV segments, among them TRBV5-6, TRBV5-1 and TRBV20-1. The control group was slightly older than the multiple sclerosis patient group.

Spanning cysteine to phenylalanine, the CDR3 consists of 17 amino acids. The read is trimmed to its CDR3 DNA, 51 bases read in frame from base 1. To demonstrate the VDJtools post-analysis software, TCR beta repertoires were profiled from the peripheral blood of some 12 young patients with multiple sclerosis. The multiple sclerosis patients were children and adolescents between roughly 6 and 17 years of age. In this chain, TRBV21-1 is recombined with TRBJ2-1; no DNA check was done on the table's D call, TRBD2. TRBV21-1 is annotated as a pseudogene. The clonotype comes from a girl aged 5-17 years with multiple sclerosis. Sequencing was performed on blood. This receptor carries the CDR3 CASRSLTSGPSYNEQFF. The DNA sequence reads TGTGCCAGCCGCTCCCTGACTAGCGGGCCGTCGTACAATGAGCAGTTCTTC.